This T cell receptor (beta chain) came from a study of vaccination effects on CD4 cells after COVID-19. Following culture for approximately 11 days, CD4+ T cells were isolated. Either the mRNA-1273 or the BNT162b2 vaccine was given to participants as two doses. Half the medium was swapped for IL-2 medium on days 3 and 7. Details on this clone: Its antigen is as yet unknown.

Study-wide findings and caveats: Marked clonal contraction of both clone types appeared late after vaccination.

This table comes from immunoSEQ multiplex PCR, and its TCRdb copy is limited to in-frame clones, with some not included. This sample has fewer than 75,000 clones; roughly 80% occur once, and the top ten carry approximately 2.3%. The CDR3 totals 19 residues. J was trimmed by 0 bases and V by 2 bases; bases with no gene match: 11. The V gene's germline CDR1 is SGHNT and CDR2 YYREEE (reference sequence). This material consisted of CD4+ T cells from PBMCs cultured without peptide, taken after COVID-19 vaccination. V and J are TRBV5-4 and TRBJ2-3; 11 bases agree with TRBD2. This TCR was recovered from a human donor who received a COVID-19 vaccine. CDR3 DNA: TGTGCCAGCAGCTTTAATCAACTAGCGGGGGACCCTAGCACAGATACGCAGTATTTT. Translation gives CASSFNQLAGDPSTDTQYF.